This passage covers 28 T cell receptor beta chains from one sample sequenced in a study of siplizumab effects on memory and regulatory T cells. The table came from immunoSEQ multiplex PCR; TCRdb's copy has only in-frame clones and leaves some out. The top ten clones hold around 0.03% of a sample with roughly 100,000 clones, roughly 96% of them seen once. The specimen sequenced was naive CD4+ T cells sorted from blood. The receptors originated from a human donor in good health.

V is TRBV6-6 and J is TRBJ1-6, with 7 bases aligning to TRBD1. After removal of 7 bases from V and 7 bases from J, the junction contained 7 bases not matched to a gene. The germline gives CDR1 MNHNY, CDR2 SVGAGI (reference sequence). The CDR3 runs to 14 residues. CDR3 sequence: CASTLTGTNSPLHF. CDR3 bases: TGTGCCAGCACCCTGACAGGGACAAATTCACCCCTCCACTTT.

The chain carries TRBV9 and TRBJ2-7, with TRBD2 as a possible D gene (7 bases). This CDR3 is built from 15 residues. V lost 0 bases and J 3 bases, leaving 13 bases between the germline ends. Germline V CDR1 and CDR2: SGDLS, YYNGEE. The CDR3 DNA sequence: TGTGCCAGCAGCGTAGCGGGGGGCCAGGGCTACGAGCAGTACTTC. Protein: CASSVAGGQGYEQYF.

The gene calls are TRBV7-3 and TRBJ2-1, with a possible D match to TRBD2 (7 bases). The V end was cut by 0 bases, the J end by 7 bases, with 13 bases between. The CDR3 has 15 residues. Germline V lookup: CDR1 SGHTA, CDR2 FQGTGA. CDR3 DNA: TGTGCCAGCAGCTTAACGGGGGGGCCCCTTAATGAGCAGTTCTTC. Encoded protein: CASSLTGGPLNEQFF.

This chain connects TRBV27 to TRBJ2-5; a weak D match, TRBD2 (5 bases). Deletions cut 2 bases from V and 1 base from J, with 5 bases between. The CDR3 is 13 amino acids. CDR1 is MNHEY and CDR2 is SMNVEV in the germline V gene (reference sequence). CDR3 in DNA: TGTGCCAGCAGTTTACTAGCCCAAGAGACCCAGTACTTC. Protein product: CASSLLAQETQYF.

The chain links TRBV2 to TRBJ2-7; TRBD1 agrees at 11 bases. The CDR3 is made up of 15 amino acids. V trimming: 3 bases; J trimming: 6 bases; junction bases outside the gene matches: 7. The germline CDR1 and CDR2 sequences are SNHLY and FYNNEI. This CDR3 is CASSERRTGGSEQYF. The CDR3 DNA is TGTGCCAGCAGTGAGAGGAGGACAGGGGGCAGCGAGCAGTACTTC.

The rearrangement links TRBV7-2 to TRBJ2-2; D is unclear. This CDR3 is built from 16 residues. Germline V CDR1 and CDR2: SGHTA, FQGNSA. With 2 bases removed from V and 2 bases from J, the gap between germline ends came to 12 bases. CDR3 bases: TGTGCCAGCAGCTTATCCGGATCATCAAACACCGGGGAGCTGTTTTTT. Protein product: CASSLSGSSNTGELFF.

In this sample, this clone turned up a few times. CDR3 amino acids: CASSHRWNTEAFF. The CDR3 region has the DNA TGTGCCAGCAGCCATCGGTGGAACACTGAAGCTTTCTTT. The chain links TRBV5-6 to TRBJ1-1, with D unresolved. CDR1 is SGHDT, CDR2 YYEEEE, per germline. The CDR3 totals 13 residues. The V end was cut by 4 bases, the J end by 1 base, with 8 bases between.

The chain recombines TRBV10-3 with TRBJ2-3; 13 nucleotides align to TRBD2. Germline V CDR1 and CDR2: ENHRY, SYGVKD. V lost 6 bases, J lost 3 bases, and 3 bases stayed unmatched. CDR3 length: 15 amino acids. CDR3 nucleotide sequence: TGTGCCATCAGAACTAGCGGGGGGGCGACAGATACGCAGTATTTT. Translation gives CAIRTSGGATDTQYF.

This chain uses TRBV7-9 with TRBJ1-2; weak D call: TRBD1 (6 bases). Trimming cost V 7 bases and J 5 bases, with 17 bases left between them. This CDR3 is 14 amino acids long. Germline CDR1 and CDR2: SEHNR and FQNEAQ (reference sequence). CDR3 nucleotide sequence: TGTGCCAGCACCCTTTCGACAGGCTCTTATGGCTACACCTTC. Encoded protein: CASTLSTGSYGYTF.

This sequence joins TRBV5-6 and TRBJ1-3, with D unresolved. The CDR3 covers 13 residues. The V end was cut by 3 bases, the J end by 4 bases, with 8 bases between. The germline gives CDR1 SGHDT, CDR2 YYEEEE. The CDR3 DNA reads TGTGCCAGCAGCTCCTTTACGGGAAACACCATATATTTT. It translates to CASSSFTGNTIYF.

This sequence joins TRBV30 and TRBJ1-1; D is unclear. The germline CDR1 and CDR2 sequences are GTSNPN and SVGIG (reference sequence). The CDR3 has 13 amino acids. V lost 5 bases, J lost 0 bases, and 10 bases lay in between. In DNA, the CDR3 is TGTGCCTGGTCCTTTATAATGAACACTGAAGCTTTCTTT. Translating it yields CAWSFIMNTEAFF. The variable domain in full, with the rest retrieved from reference TRBV30 and TRBJ1-1, is SQTIHQWPATLVQPVGSPLSLECTVEGTSNPNLYWYRQAAGRGLQLLFYSVGIGQISSEVPQNLSASRPQDRQFILSSKKLLLSDSGFYLCAWSFIMNTEAFFGQGTRLTVV.

The chain is built from TRBV6-5 and TRBJ2-5; no clear D. Germline V gene data show CDR1 as MNHEY and CDR2 as SVGAGI. CDR3 length equals 13 residues. V was pared by 5 bases and J by 3 bases, with 10 bases between. This CDR3 reads CASSGYREETQYF. CDR3 bases: TGTGCCAGCAGTGGCTATAGGGAAGAGACCCAGTACTTC.

V usage is TRBV19 and J usage is TRBJ2-3; D is ambiguous. The germline V and J ends were trimmed by 4 bases and 6 bases, with 5 bases remaining between them. The CDR3 runs 11 residues. Germline values: CDR1 LNHDA, CDR2 SQIVND (reference sequence). CDR3 in amino acids: CASSSRDTQYF. The CDR3 nucleotides read TGTGCCAGTAGTAGCAGGGATACGCAGTATTTT.

The chain couples TRBV2 to TRBJ1-1, with D hard to call. CDR1 and CDR2 (germline): SNHLY, FYNNEI. The CDR3 is 13 amino acids. Between the trimmed V and J ends, which lost 5 bases and 1 base, there was a span of 8 bases. This CDR3 is CASSPIPNTEAFF. The CDR3 coding sequence is TGTGCCAGCAGTCCTATACCGAACACTGAAGCTTTCTTT.

V gene TRBV6-1 combines with J gene TRBJ2-5; D uncertain. V was pared by 4 bases and J by 6 bases, with 21 bases between. The CDR3 extends over 16 amino acids. The germline V gene has CDR1 MNHNS and CDR2 SASEGT. The CDR3 DNA is TGTGCCAGCAGTGGATACTTGGACGGTTTGCTTCAGACCCAGTACTTC. Amino acid sequence: CASSGYLDGLLQTQYF.

The chain has TRBV18 and TRBJ1-2; D unclear. CDR1 is KGHSH and CDR2 is LQKENI in the germline V gene. V was trimmed by 3 bases and J by 2 bases, leaving 10 bases between them. The CDR3 is 14 residues long. CDR3 loop: CASSPPGGNYGYTF. The DNA of the CDR3 is TGTGCCAGCTCACCTCCCGGCGGGAACTATGGCTACACCTTC.

This chain joins TRBV15 and TRBJ2-2; tentative D call: TRBD1 (5 bases). V was clipped by 6 bases and J by 3 bases, with 17 bases between them. This CDR3 spans 16 amino acids. Germline V CDR1 and CDR2: LNHNV, YYDKDF (reference sequence). As DNA, the CDR3 is TGTGCCACCAGGGGCAGGCAGGGCATGTACACCGGGGAGCTGTTTTTT. It codes for CATRGRQGMYTGELFF.

V is TRBV19 and J is TRBJ1-5, with 7 bases that match TRBD1. The CDR3 is 15 amino acids. After removal of 6 bases from V and 2 bases from J, the junction contained 7 bases not matched to a gene. The germline V gene encodes CDR1 LNHDA and CDR2 SQIVND (reference sequence). CDR3 amino acids: CASRRYGQGNQPQHF. The CDR3 DNA sequence: TGTGCCAGTAGGCGATACGGACAGGGCAATCAGCCCCAGCATTTT.

This chain links TRBV7-9 with TRBJ1-5; TRBD1 is a possible D gene (5 bases). From germline, CDR1 is SEHNR and CDR2 FQNEAQ (reference sequence). V shed 2 bases and J shed 0 bases, with 11 bases lying between them. This CDR3 has 16 residues. The CDR3: CASSLRGTDSNQPQHF. The CDR3 DNA is TGTGCCAGCAGCTTAAGAGGGACCGATAGCAATCAGCCCCAGCATTTT. The variable domain in full, completed from reference TRBV7-9 and TRBJ1-5, reads DTGVSQNPRHKITKRGQNVTFRCDPISEHNRLYWYRQTLGQGPEFLTYFQNEAQLEKSRLLSDRFSAERPKGSFSTLEIQRTEQGDSAMYLCASSLRGTDSNQPQHFGDGTRLSIL.

V and J are TRBV27 and TRBJ1-5; the D gene is possibly TRBD1 (6 bases). The CDR3 has 17 residues. The germline V and J ends were trimmed by 4 bases and 2 bases, with 18 bases remaining between them. The germline V gene has CDR1 MNHEY and CDR2 SMNVEV (reference sequence). The CDR3 DNA reads TGTGCCAGCAGTTCCCGTCCGGGACAAGTCGGCAATCAGCCCCAGCATTTT. Protein sequence: CASSSRPGQVGNQPQHF.

The genes are TRBV18 and TRBJ1-1; perhaps TRBD1 as D (6 bases). There are 13 residues in the CDR3. The germline V gene has CDR1 KGHSH and CDR2 LQKENI. The V and J ends lost 6 bases and 1 base respectively, with 9 bases between them. CDR3 protein: CASSRDKNTEAFF. The CDR3 DNA sequence: TGTGCCAGCTCGCGGGACAAGAACACTGAAGCTTTCTTT.

The chain is built from TRBV18 and TRBJ2-7, with D possibly being TRBD2 (6 bases). The V end was cut by 2 bases, the J end by 7 bases, with 12 bases between. The CDR3 contains 13 residues. Germline V gene sequence: CDR1 KGHSH, CDR2 LQKENI. The CDR3: CASSPSGTGEQYF. In DNA, the CDR3 is TGTGCCAGCTCACCATCAGGGACTGGGGAGCAGTACTTC.

The rearrangement uses TRBV18 and TRBJ2-5; 7 bases agree with TRBD2. The CDR3 is 15 residues long. J lost 5 bases, V lost 0 bases, and 6 bases had no gene match. Per the germline V gene, CDR1 is KGHSH and CDR2 is LQKENI. The CDR3 coding sequence is TGTGCCAGCTCACCACCAGCGGGGTCCAGGGAGACCCAGTACTTC. Protein product: CASSPPAGSRETQYF.

This chain joins TRBV7-7 and TRBJ2-1; either TRBD1 or TRBD2 may supply D (6 bases each). This CDR3 contains 15 residues. The V and J ends lost 1 base and 4 bases respectively, with 11 bases between them. CDR1 and CDR2 from the germline V gene are SSHAT and FNYEAQ (reference sequence). The DNA of the CDR3 is TGTGCCAGCAGCTTAGAGGGGGGATTATACAATGAGCAGTTCTTC. Translated: CASSLEGGLYNEQFF.

CDR3 nucleotide sequence: TGTGCCAGCAGCCCGAACCTGGGGACCAACGTCCTGACTTTC. Its protein product is CASSPNLGTNVLTF. The rearrangement joins TRBV5-6 to TRBJ2-6; D not resolved. V lost 4 bases to trimming and J lost 8 bases, with 13 bases between them. The CDR3 is 14 amino acids. Germline CDR1 reads SGHDT; CDR2 reads YYEEEE.

The chain has TRBV5-1 and TRBJ1-4; tentatively, D is TRBD1 (6 bases). The CDR3 contains 14 residues. In germline, CDR1 is SGHRS, CDR2 YFSETQ. With 4 bases removed from V and 0 bases from J, the gap between germline ends came to 7 bases. The CDR3: CASSRTATNEKLFF. CDR3 nucleotides: TGCGCCAGCAGCCGGACAGCAACTAATGAAAAACTGTTTTTT.

The chain couples TRBV11-3 to TRBJ2-5; TRBD2 matches 10 bases. The ends lost 4 bases at V and 3 bases at J; junction bases unmatched: 8. CDR1 and CDR2 from the germline V gene are SGHNT and YENEEA. The length of the CDR3 is 16 residues. The CDR3 loop reads CASSSRPLAGEETQYF. The CDR3 DNA follows: TGTGCCAGCAGCTCAAGACCCCTAGCGGGGGAAGAGACCCAGTACTTC.

The chain recombines TRBV2 with TRBJ1-6; 8 positions match TRBD1. Germline CDR1 reads SNHLY; CDR2 reads FYNNEI. Unmatched junction bases numbered 14, after V lost 1 base and J lost 6 bases. The CDR3 has 19 residues. CDR3 in amino acids: CASSEGPLPDRDSNSPLHF. The DNA for the CDR3 is TGTGCCAGCAGTGAAGGGCCCCTCCCGGACAGGGATAGTAATTCACCCCTCCACTTT.